This T cell receptor beta chain was sequenced during a study of T cell repertoires in cytomegalovirus infection. The wider study: Public TCR beta signatures marked donors with CMV infection and the matching HLA.

Study conclusions and caveats: HLA-C-restricted CMV-specific TCR beta clonotypes were dominant in the ex vivo response.

Each CDR3 protein is one row after TCRdb ran MiXCR on the reads. Found here are 7,500 to 9,000 distinct CDR3 sequences, 45% to 55% of them singletons; the top ten hold about 69%. With regard to this clonotype: As yet, its antigen is unknown.

Trimming took 1 base from V and 4 from J, leaving 4 bases between them. Per germline, CDR1 LNHNV and CDR2 YYDKDF (reference sequence). The CDR3 covers 12 residues. V gene TRBV15 combines with J gene TRBJ2-5; D gene ambiguous. This receptor was obtained from a human donor in good health (CMV status not recorded). Some clones in this sample may be carry-over from other donors' samples. Input material: PBMCs, sequenced either directly or after in vitro stimulation (not recorded which). CDR3 protein: CATSRARETQYF. The CDR3 bases are TGTGCCACCAGCAGAGCCCGAGAGACCCAGTACTTC.